This TCR beta chain was sequenced during a study of cytomegalovirus exposure and HLA in healthy donors. V lost 3 bases and J 5 bases, leaving 13 bases between the germline ends. This CDR3 spans 14 amino acids. Germline CDR1 SGHRS, CDR2 YFSETQ. Whereas donors were nominally healthy upon sampling, unrecorded immune exposures were probable. The PCR used 60 Vbeta and 13 Jbeta primers. The assay was immunoSEQ multiplex PCR, and TCRdb's table has in-frame clones only and misses some. There are about 160,000 clones in the sample; 75% to 90% occur only once, and around 6.5% lies in the top ten. Sample: PBMCs. The chain employs TRBV5-1 and TRBJ2-3; D is unresolved. This TCR derives from a male donor in good health and CMV-seropositive. The CDR3 DNA sequence: TGCGCCAGCAGCTCCGGTCCAGGCCGAGATACGCAGTATTTT. This translates into CASSSGPGRDTQYF.